The entry below gives a single T cell receptor (beta chain) sequence along with its context. Its cognate antigen is unknown. The CDR3 spans 16 residues. The method was immunoSEQ multiplex PCR; TCRdb's version includes in-frame clones alone and lacks a portion of them. The sample records 15,000 or so clones, just over 85% being singletons. This entry is derived from a study of PD-1 blockade in classical Hodgkin lymphoma. On the study more broadly: Each patient was given nivolumab 3 mg/kg through a vein every 2 weeks. Findings of the study overall: Newly diagnosed patients were reported to start with lower TCR diversity than healthy donors. Prior therapy or disease activity may underlie the repertoire differences, whose causes remain undefined. Complete responders had baseline diversity similar to newly diagnosed patients.

Relapse after autologous stem cell transplantation occurred in every patient, and brentuximab vedotin exposure varied. Sequenced here: peripheral blood mononuclear cells (PBMCs), sampled at baseline. The TCR originated in a human donor with classical Hodgkin lymphoma. V usage is TRBV12-2 and J usage is TRBJ1-2; the table's D call, TRBD1, has no DNA check behind it. TRBV12-2 is a pseudogene. The CDR3 nucleotides are TGTGCAAGTCGCTTACCACAGCCGCCTCCTAACTATGGCTACACCTTC. Translated, it gives CASRLPQPPPNYGYTF.